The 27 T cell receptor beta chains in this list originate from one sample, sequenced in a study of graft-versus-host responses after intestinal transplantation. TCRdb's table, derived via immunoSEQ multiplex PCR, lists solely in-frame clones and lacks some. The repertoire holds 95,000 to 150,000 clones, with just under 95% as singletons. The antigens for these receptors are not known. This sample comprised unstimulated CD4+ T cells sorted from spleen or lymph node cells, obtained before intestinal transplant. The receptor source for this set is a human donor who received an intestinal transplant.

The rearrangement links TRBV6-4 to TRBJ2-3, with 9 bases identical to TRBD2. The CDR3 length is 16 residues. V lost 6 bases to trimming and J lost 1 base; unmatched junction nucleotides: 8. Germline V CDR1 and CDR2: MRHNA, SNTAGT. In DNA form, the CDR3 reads TGTGCCAGCAGCTTAGAGATAGCGGGAGGCACAGATACGCAGTATTTT. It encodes CASSLEIAGGTDTQYF.

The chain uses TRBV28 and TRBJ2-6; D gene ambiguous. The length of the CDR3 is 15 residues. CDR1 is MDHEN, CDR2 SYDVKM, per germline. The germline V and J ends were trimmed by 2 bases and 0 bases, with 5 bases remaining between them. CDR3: CASSLPISGANVLTF. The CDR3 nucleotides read TGTGCCAGCAGTTTACCCATCTCTGGGGCCAACGTCCTGACTTTC.

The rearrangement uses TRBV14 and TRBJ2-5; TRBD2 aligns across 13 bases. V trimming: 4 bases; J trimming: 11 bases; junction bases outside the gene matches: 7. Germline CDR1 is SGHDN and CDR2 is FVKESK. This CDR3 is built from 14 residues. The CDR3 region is CASSPRTSGSQQYF. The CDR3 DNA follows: TGTGCCAGCAGCCCTCGGACTAGCGGGAGCCAGCAGTACTTC.

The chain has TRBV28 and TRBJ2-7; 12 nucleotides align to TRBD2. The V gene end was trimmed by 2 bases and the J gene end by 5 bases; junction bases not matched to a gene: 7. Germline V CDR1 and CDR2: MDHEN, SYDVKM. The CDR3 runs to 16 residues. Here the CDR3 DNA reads TGTGCCAGCAGTTTAGGTGGAACTAGCGGGAGGAACGAGCAGTACTTC. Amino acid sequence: CASSLGGTSGRNEQYF.

The CDR3 region is CASSSMAQRHSYEQYF. CDR3 bases: TGTGCCAGCAGCTCAATGGCCCAGCGCCACTCCTACGAGCAGTACTTC. This sequence joins TRBV11-2 and TRBJ2-7; D is ambiguous. The CDR3 extends over 16 amino acids. The germline V and J ends were trimmed by 4 bases and 0 bases, with 16 bases remaining between them. CDR1 and CDR2 (germline): SGHAT, FQNNGV.

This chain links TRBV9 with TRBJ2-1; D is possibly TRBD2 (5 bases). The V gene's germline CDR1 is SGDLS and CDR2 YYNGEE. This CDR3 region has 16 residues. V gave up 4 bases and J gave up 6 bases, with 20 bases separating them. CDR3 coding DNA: TGTGCCAGCAGCCCACAGACTAACGTCCCTGGCAATGAGCAGTTCTTC. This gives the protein CASSPQTNVPGNEQFF. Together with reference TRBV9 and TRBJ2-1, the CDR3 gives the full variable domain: DSGVTQTPKHLITATGQRVTLRCSPRSGDLSVYWYQQSLDQGLQFLIQYYNGEERAKGNILERFSAQQFPDLHSELNLSSLELGDSALYFCASSPQTNVPGNEQFFGPGTRLTVL.

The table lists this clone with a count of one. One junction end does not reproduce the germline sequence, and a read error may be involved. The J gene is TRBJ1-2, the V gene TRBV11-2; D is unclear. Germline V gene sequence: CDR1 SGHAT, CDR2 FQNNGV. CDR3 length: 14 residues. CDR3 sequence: CASSLDLGGIGYTF. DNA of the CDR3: TGTGCCAGCAGTTTAGACCTGGGAGGGATTGGCTACACCTTC.

This chain's CDR3 is CASRSRLAKNIQYF. In nucleotides, the CDR3 is TGTGCCAGCCGTTCGAGACTAGCCAAAAACATTCAGTACTTC. The chain employs TRBV27 and TRBJ2-4; no reliable D call. Looked up from germline, CDR1 is MNHEY and CDR2 is SMNVEV (reference sequence). This CDR3 is built from 14 residues. The ends were cut back, 8 bases at V and 0 bases at J, with 11 bases in the middle.

CDR3 protein: CASRQKNTEAFF. CDR3 coding DNA: TGTGCCAGCAGGCAAAAAAACACTGAAGCTTTCTTT. This chain connects TRBV6-5 to TRBJ1-1; D not certain. There are 12 residues in the CDR3. V lost 6 bases and J lost 2, with 7 bases in between. Germline V gene data show CDR1 as MNHEY and CDR2 as SVGAGI.

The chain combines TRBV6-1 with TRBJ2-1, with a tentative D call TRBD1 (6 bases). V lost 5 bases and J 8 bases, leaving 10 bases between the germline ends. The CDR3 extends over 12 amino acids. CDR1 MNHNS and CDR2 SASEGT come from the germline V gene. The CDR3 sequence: CASSSQGYEQFF. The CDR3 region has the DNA TGTGCCAGCAGTTCACAGGGATATGAGCAGTTCTTC.

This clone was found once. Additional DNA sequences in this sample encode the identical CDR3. CDR3 DNA: TGTGCCAGCAGCCTTTTAGCAGGGCTAAGTACAGATACGCAGTATTTT. Protein: CASSLLAGLSTDTQYF. The chain is built from TRBV27 and TRBJ2-3, with D possibly TRBD1 on 5 matching bases. CDR1 is MNHEY, CDR2 SMNVEV, per germline (reference sequence). The CDR3 runs to 16 residues. Trimming left V 6 bases short and J 3 bases short, with 19 bases between.

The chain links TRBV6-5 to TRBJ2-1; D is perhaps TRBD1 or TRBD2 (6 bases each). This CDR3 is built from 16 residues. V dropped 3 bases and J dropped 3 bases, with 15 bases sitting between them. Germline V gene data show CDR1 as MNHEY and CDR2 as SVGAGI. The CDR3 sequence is CASSYGGAGNYNEQFF. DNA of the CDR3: TGTGCCAGCAGTTATGGGGGCGCGGGGAACTACAATGAGCAGTTCTTC.

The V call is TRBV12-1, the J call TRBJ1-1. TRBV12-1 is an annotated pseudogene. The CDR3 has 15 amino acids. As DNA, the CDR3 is TGTGCCAGCAGCTGGGGGAGGAGGGATGACACTGAAGCTTTCTTT. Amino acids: CASSWGRRDDTEAFF.

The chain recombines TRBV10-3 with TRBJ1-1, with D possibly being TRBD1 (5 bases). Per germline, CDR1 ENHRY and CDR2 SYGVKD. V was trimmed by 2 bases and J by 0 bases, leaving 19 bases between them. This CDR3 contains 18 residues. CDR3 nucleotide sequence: TGTGCCATCAGTGAGGGCCGGGACGCCAATTACATGAACACTGAAGCTTTCTTT. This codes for CAISEGRDANYMNTEAFF.

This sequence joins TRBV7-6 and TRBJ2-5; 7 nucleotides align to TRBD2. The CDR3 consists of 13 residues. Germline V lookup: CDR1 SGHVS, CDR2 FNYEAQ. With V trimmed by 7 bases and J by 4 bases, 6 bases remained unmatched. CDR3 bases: TGTGCCAGCAATTTTGCGGGAGCAGAGACCCAGTACTTC. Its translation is CASNFAGAETQYF.

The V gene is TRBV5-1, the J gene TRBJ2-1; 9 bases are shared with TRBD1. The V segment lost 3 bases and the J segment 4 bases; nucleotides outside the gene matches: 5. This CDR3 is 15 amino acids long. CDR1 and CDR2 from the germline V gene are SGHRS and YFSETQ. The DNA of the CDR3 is TGCGCCAGCAGCTCACAGGGGGCGTGGTACAATGAGCAGTTCTTC. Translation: CASSSQGAWYNEQFF.

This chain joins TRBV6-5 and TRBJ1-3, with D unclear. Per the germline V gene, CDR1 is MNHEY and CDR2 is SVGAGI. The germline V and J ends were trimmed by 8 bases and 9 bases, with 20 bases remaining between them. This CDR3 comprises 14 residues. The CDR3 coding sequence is TGTGCCAGCGCCTTACGGGAGGGCCTCGGCACCATATATTTT. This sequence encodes CASALREGLGTIYF.

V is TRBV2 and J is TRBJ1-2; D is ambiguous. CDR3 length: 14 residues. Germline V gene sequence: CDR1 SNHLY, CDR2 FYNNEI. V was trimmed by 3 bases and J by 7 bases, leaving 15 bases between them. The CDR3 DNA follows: TGTGCCAGCAGTGATTCAAGGTTGACCACTGGCTACACCTTC. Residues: CASSDSRLTTGYTF. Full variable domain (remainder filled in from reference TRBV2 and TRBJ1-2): EPEVTQTPSHQVTQMGQEVILRCVPISNHLYFYWYRQILGQKVEFLVSFYNNEISEKSEIFDDQFSVERPDGSNFTLKIRSTKLEDSAMYFCASSDSRLTTGYTFGSGTRLTVV.

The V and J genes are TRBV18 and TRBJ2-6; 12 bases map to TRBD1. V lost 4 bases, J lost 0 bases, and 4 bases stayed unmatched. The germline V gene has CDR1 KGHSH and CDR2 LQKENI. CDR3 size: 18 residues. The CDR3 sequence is CASSRGQGALSGANVLTF. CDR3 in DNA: TGTGCCAGCTCACGGGGACAGGGGGCCCTCTCTGGGGCCAACGTCCTGACTTTC.

The CDR3 loop reads CAGTPPSGDTQYF. Written as DNA, the CDR3 is TGTGCCGGCACACCACCCAGCGGAGATACGCAGTATTTT. V and J are TRBV2 and TRBJ2-3, with D possibly TRBD2 on 5 matching bases. The CDR3 is 13 amino acids. V lost 11 bases to trimming and J lost 5 bases, with 17 bases between them. The germline gives CDR1 SNHLY, CDR2 FYNNEI.

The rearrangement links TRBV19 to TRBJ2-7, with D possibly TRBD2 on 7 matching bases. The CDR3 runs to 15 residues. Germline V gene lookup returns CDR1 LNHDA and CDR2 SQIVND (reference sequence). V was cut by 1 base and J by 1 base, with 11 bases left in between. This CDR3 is CASSIAGGLSYEQYF. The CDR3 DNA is TGTGCCAGTAGTATAGCGGGGGGCCTGTCCTACGAGCAGTACTTC.

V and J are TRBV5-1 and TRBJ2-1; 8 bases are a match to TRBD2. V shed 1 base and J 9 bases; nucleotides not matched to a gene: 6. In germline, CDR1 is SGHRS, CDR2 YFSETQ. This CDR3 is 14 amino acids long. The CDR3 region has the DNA TGCGCCAGCAGCTTGACAGCGGGAGTCGTTGAGCAGTTCTTC. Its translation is CASSLTAGVVEQFF.

The CDR3 DNA reads as TGTGCCAGCAGCAAGGGACAGGGGGCCACTGAAGCTTTCTTT. This gives the protein CASSKGQGATEAFF. V is TRBV7-9 and J is TRBJ1-1, with TRBD1 matching 12 bases. J gave up 4 bases and V 5 bases, and 2 bases lay outside the gene matches. The CDR3 is 14 residues long. Germline V gene sequence: CDR1 SEHNR, CDR2 FQNEAQ (reference sequence).

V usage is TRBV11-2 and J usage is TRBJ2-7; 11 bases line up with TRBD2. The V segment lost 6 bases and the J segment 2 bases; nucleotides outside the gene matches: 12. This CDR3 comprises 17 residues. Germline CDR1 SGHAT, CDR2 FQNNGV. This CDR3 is CASSSDRRLAGTYEQYF. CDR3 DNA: TGTGCCAGCAGTTCCGACAGGAGACTAGCGGGGACCTACGAGCAGTACTTC.

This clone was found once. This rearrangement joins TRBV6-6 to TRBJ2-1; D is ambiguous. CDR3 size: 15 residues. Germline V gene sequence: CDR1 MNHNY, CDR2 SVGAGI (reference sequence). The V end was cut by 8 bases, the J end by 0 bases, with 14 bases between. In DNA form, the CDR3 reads TGTGCCAGCTTGTCAAAACCGCTCTCCTACAATGAGCAGTTCTTC. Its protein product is CASLSKPLSYNEQFF.

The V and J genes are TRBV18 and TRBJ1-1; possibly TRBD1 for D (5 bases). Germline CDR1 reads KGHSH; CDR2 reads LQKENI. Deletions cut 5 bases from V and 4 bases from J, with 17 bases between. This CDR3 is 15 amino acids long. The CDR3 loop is CASSSREGTVTEAFF. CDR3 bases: TGTGCCAGCTCATCCAGGGAGGGGACGGTCACTGAAGCTTTCTTT.

Written as DNA, the CDR3 is TGTGCCAGCGCGAAACTAGCGGGAGGAGCAGATACGCAGTATTTT. It translates to CASAKLAGGADTQYF. The chain recombines TRBV6-4 with TRBJ2-3; 12 bases fit TRBD2. Germline-derived CDR1 and CDR2 are MRHNA and SNTAGT. The CDR3 spans 15 residues. The V segment lost 8 bases and the J segment 4 bases; nucleotides outside the gene matches: 7.